This TCR beta chain originates from a study of low-dose radiotherapy and immunotherapy resistance in tumors. Alpha and beta chains were covered, as first-strand cDNA relied on TRAV- and TRBV-specific primers. The authors ran 15 to 20 PCR cycles to amplify TCRs with a constant-region primer and V-primer adapter. TCRdb recomputed calls from the reads with MiXCR, one row per CDR3 protein. This repertoire shows around 80,000 distinct CDR3 sequences, 18% found once; its top ten account for 5.9%. This sample's time point: before trial treatment. Administered to the donors were nivolumab, ipilimumab, aspirin, low-dose cyclophosphamide and low-dose radiotherapy. The junction had 8 bases not matched to a gene; V was cut back by 9 bases and J by 4 bases. Germline CDR1 reads MNHEY; CDR2 reads SVGAGI. The CDR3 is 13 amino acids. This clonotype was observed many times.

The sequencing used PBMCs, collected before treatment. The chain has TRBV6-5 and TRBJ2-7; 8 bases map to TRBD2. The clonotype was recovered from a male donor with prostate cancer. The CDR3 reads CASRPGLGYEQYF. The CDR3 coding sequence is TGTGCCAGTCGACCGGGACTAGGGTACGAGCAGTACTTC.